This TCR beta chain comes out of a study of OX40 agonist ivuxolimab in advanced cancers. As for the study in general: Ivuxolimab, an agonist antibody against OX40 (CD134), was given to patients. People who had prior anti-PD-1, anti-PD-L1 or anti-CTLA-4 therapy could take part, and around 43% had some. Study-level points and caveats: What antigens the expanded peripheral T cells recognized was never established.

As to this clone: The antigen is unknown.

V shed 6 bases and J shed 0 bases, with 3 bases lying between them. Germline CDR1 reads MNHNY; CDR2 reads SVGAGI (reference sequence). This CDR3 comprises 12 residues. TCRdb's table, derived via immunoSEQ multiplex PCR, lists solely in-frame clones and lacks some. This table holds approximately 76,000 clones, over 75% found once. This specimen was CD4+ or CD8+ T cells sorted from blood, taken in a trial of the OX40 agonist ivuxolimab. This TCR was sampled from an adult with an advanced solid tumor such as melanoma, head and neck, liver or kidney cancer. V usage is TRBV6-6 and J usage is TRBJ1-5; no reliable D call. The CDR3 region is CASRNSNQPQHF. The CDR3 DNA is TGTGCCAGCAGAAATAGCAATCAGCCCCAGCATTTT.